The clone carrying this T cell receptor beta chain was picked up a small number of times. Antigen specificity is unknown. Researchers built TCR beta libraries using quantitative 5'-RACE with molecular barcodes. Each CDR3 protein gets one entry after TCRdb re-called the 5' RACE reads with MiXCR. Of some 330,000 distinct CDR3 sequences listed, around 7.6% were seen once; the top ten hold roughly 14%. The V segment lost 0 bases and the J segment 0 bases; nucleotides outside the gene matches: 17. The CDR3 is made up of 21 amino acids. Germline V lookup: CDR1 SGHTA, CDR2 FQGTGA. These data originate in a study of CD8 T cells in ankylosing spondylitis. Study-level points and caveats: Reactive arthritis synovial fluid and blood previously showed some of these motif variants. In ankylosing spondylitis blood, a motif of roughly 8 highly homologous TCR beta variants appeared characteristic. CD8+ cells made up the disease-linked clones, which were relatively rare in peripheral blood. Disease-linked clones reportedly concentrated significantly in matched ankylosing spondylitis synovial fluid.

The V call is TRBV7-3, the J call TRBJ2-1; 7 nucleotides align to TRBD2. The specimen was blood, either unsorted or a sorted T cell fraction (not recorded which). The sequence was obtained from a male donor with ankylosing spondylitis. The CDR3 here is CASSLTNSDGGRTSSYNEQFF. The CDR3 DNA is TGTGCCAGCAGCTTAACAAACTCAGATGGCGGGAGAACTAGCTCCTACAATGAGCAGTTCTTC. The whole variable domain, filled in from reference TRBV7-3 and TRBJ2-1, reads GAGVSQTPSNKVTEKGKYVELRCDPISGHTALYWYRQSLGQGPEFLIYFQGTGAADDSGLPNDRFFAVRPEGSVSTLKIQRTERGDSAVYLCASSLTNSDGGRTSSYNEQFFGPGTRLTVL.